The subject of this entry is one TCR beta chain. The clone's antigen remains unknown. No base quality information exists; no much larger clone differs at one position. Library preparation employed the immunoSEQ multiplex PCR assay. For the multiplex PCR, a mixture combining 60 forward primers for TCR Vbeta segments and 13 reverse primers for TCR Jbeta segments was used. Amplification of the CDR3 region of rearranged TCR beta genes was performed with a multiplex PCR assay on genomic DNA. On the Illumina HiSeq System, the amplified TCR beta libraries were sequenced as 87-base-pair reads. The authors processed their data as follows. Across the 670 or so repertoires, a later analysis counted some 80 million unique TCR beta chains, 9.5 million to 13 million of which were shared by at least two donors. Raw reads were error-corrected and collapsed into unique sequences with a nearest-neighbor algorithm that merged closely related sequences to remove PCR and sequencing errors. Alignment of CDR3 sequences to IMGT reference sequences was used to assign V, D and J gene segments. For a sequence to be retained, a match of at least six nucleotides was required to both a V gene segment and a J gene segment. A rearrangement was called productive if the CDR3 had no stop codons and remained in frame with V and J, and every other rearrangement was called non-productive. Following IMGT convention, CDR3 was defined as the stretch from the second conserved V-encoded cysteine to the conserved J-encoded phenylalanine. In an earlier analysis of approximately 500 of the donors, sequences lacking an unambiguous match to a single V gene segment were excluded. An earlier analysis of several hundred of the donors called V segments functional above 56.7% productive rearrangements and segregating when the between-donor standard deviation exceeded 5%. To diagnose cytomegalovirus status from the catalog of TCR beta chain sequences, a statistical classification framework was built. In a later analysis, V and J genes were assigned by comparing TCR nucleotide sequences against IMGT/GENE-DB human TR gene sequences. In a later analysis, CDR3 sequences and most-parsimonious VDJ recombination scenarios were assigned using the TCRdist pipeline. In a later analysis, each TCR beta chain was defined by its CDR3 amino acid sequence together with its V-gene family, and reads lacking a unique V-gene family were excluded. To address suspected cross-contamination and a sequencing artifact, a later analysis removed a few hundred highly shared, low-generation-probability nucleotide sequences. For each public chain, a later analysis derived a clonal expansion index from normalized ranks of inferred template counts within each repertoire. In a later analysis, generation probabilities were computed using a VDJ recombination model fitted to out-of-frame rearrangements, and the results were checked against IGoR. A later analysis scored TCR-TCR, TCR-HLA and TCR-CMV co-occurrence with hypergeometric tests, applying a repertoire-size bias correction to TCR pairs. A later analysis estimated false discovery rates by permuting HLA or CMV assignments 20 times. A later analysis grouped co-occurring TCRs with DBSCAN, adding TCRdist sequence similarity when clustering within HLA-allele-positive subsets. Repertoires with fewer than 30,000 or more than 120,000 public chains, plus five repertoires with anomalous nucleotide sharing, were excluded from co-occurrence clustering. The table was pulled from immuneACCESS by TCRdb, which kept in-frame rearrangements only. Such tables lose some clones; where checked, under half of the loss comes from unresolved V genes, and the rest has no known cause. Clone size and V and J calls were adopted from that table, with D and trimming inferred from the DNA. The sample profile shows approximately 170,000 clones; approximately 73% of them were found once. The top ten constitute under 5.5% of the sample.

Reading the germline V gene gives CDR1 MGHRA and CDR2 YSYEKL. The V end gives up 0 bases and the J end 5 bases, leaving 6 bases in the junction not matched to a gene. Counted from cysteine to phenylalanine, this CDR3 has 15 amino acids. The retained sequence is limited to the CDR3, 45 bases, with the frame set at the first base. The sample is drawn from a study of cytomegalovirus exposure and HLA in healthy donors (dated by TCRdb to 2016 to 2017). About the investigation overall: According to an earlier analysis of 550 to 750 of the donors, about 179 million T cells yielded 117 million unique TCR beta sequences and 276 Gb of sequence data. Roughly 300 gigabases of sequencing data and around 85 million unique TCR sequences made up an early release that covered around 640 HLA-typed donors. The genetic ancestry cluster associated with self-reported Caucasian donors included 70% to 85% of the 398 genotyped donors. The study aimed to test whether signatures of past pathogen exposure could be identified by cataloging public T cell receptors. The T cell repertoires of several hundred subjects were profiled by immunosequencing and related to cytomegalovirus serostatus. Besides the first cohort of 550 to 750 subjects, a separate validation cohort made up of over a hundred different subjects was used. The study combined high-throughput TCR immunosequencing, statistical association of individual TCRs with disease status, and machine learning to predict cytomegalovirus infection status. In a later analysis, previously published TCR beta repertoires from some 640 donors were re-analyzed and high-resolution HLA genotyping was added so that TCR occurrence patterns could be studied. Rather than drawing on any new phenotypic data, the later analysis identified candidate immune exposures from TCR beta sequences and the way those sequences occurred across donors. An earlier analysis of 587 of the donors used high-throughput TCR beta sequencing to judge whether each TCR beta V gene segment behaved as functional or pseudogenic. Alongside the repertoire data, information on donor age, sex, ethnicity and CMV serostatus was compiled. A later genetic analysis took genome-wide SNP genotypes for 398 of the 666 donors and used that subset as a discovery cohort. All discovery cohort repertoires had been generated using a single sequencing platform. HLA typing included class I and class II loci at four-digit resolution. Typing coverage differed by locus: A, B, C, DRB1 and DQB1 were typed in about 620-630 donors, DQA1 in 522, DPA1 in roughly 590, and DPB1 in approximately 450. Four to six DR-DQ haplotypes were handled as single units for association and clustering, since linkage in the cohort was strong. Across about 370 genotyped donors of the cohort, an average of about 200,000 unique TCR beta nucleotide sequences per donor were sequenced, and 15% to 20% of those sequences were non-productive. The full study reports these points: In an earlier analysis of 587 of the donors, most TCR beta V segments appeared in productive rearrangements about 87% or about 30% of the time, broadly matching IMGT annotations. Sequencing depth was assumed to be roughly uniform across donors in the presence/absence analyses, though that assumption may not hold. Several of the top co-occurrence clusters appeared to be linked to parvovirus B19, influenza, CMV and Epstein-Barr virus, according to a later analysis. Strong co-occurrence of HLA alleles, especially DR and DQ, made assigning TCR associations to individual alleles difficult. The study gave a list of some 150 TCR beta chains associated with cytomegalovirus. Correlated functional status among segregating V segments might be attributable to linkage disequilibrium, but an unknown experimental factor could not be ruled out. According to a later analysis, most CMV-associated TCR beta chains appeared to be HLA-restricted, and the HLA associations seemed to be driven largely by CMV exposure. A further reported finding was that TCR beta sequences accurately predicted the HLA-A and HLA-B alleles for most subjects in the first cohort. Three of the identified cytomegalovirus-associated TCR beta chains were confirmed in vitro to be specific for cytomegalovirus antigens. Some IMGT-functional V segments, including TRBV6-2 and TRBV6-3, could not be told apart with the 87-base-pair reads, so those segments were excluded. Only TCR beta chains were sequenced in this cohort, and the absence of alpha or paired-chain data limited detectable features. A later analysis found that HLA-associated TCR beta chains were more clonally expanded and had lower generation probabilities than equally common non-associated chains. The classifier was reported to diagnose cytomegalovirus status with high specificity and sensitivity in both the original and validation cohorts. In a later genetic analysis, a missense DCLRE1C variant was associated with V-gene and J-gene trimming of TCR beta chains, and the association was replicated in an independent cohort. It was suggested by the authors that the approach could potentially be generalized to other disease states and immunological phenotypes. Across donors, most TCR sequences were observed very rarely, whereas some public TCRs were present in many individuals. In a later analysis, TCR association rates were found to vary across HLA loci, with the most associated TCRs seen for DRB1 alleles and the fewest for HLA-C alleles. CMV serostatus was the only immune exposure information available for the cohort. Specific HLA alleles were associated with about 17,000 TCR beta sequences at a false discovery rate of 0.05 in a later analysis. Because some donors lacked HLA typing at each locus, the association tests relied only on the typed subset. A cluster of highly shared sequence variants was judged likely to be a technical artifact of the sequencing pipeline. Because counts were too low, 15 to 20 rarely observed V segments, including chromosome 9 orphons, were excluded from the earlier analysis of some 590 of the donors. According to a later genetic analysis, donors in an Asian-associated ancestry cluster had fewer N-insertions in productive TCRs than the approximately 630-donor mean.

The cohort consisted of 650 to 700 healthy bone marrow donors. All cohort members were sampled while nominally healthy, although unrecorded immune exposures were likely present. The donor tested CMV seropositive, placing the donor among the approximately 290 seropositive members of the cohort. Every donor gave a peripheral blood sample, and the peripheral blood mononuclear cells from that sample were used for TCR beta sequencing. Genomic DNA extraction from the blood cell samples was performed with the Qiagen DNeasy Blood Extraction Kit. Sequencing was performed on PBMCs. The clonotype was recovered from a young woman in good health and CMV-seropositive. The chain is assembled from TRBV4-1 and TRBJ2-5, with TRBD1 matching 7 junction bases. The CDR3 in this case is CASSQDDRARETQYF. The DNA sequence is as follows: TGCGCCAGCAGCCAAGACGACAGGGCTAGGGAGACCCAGTACTTC.